This note documents a single TCR beta chain sequence. This sample was taken from a study of blood T cell repertoires in COVID-19. Study information: The samples span acute and convalescent COVID-19 from the United States, Italy and Spain.

Only in-frame clones appear in the TCRdb table, and some are missing; sequencing was by immunoSEQ multiplex PCR. The data contain roughly 200,000 clones, about 85% of them seen just once; the ten biggest clones take up roughly 8.2%. V lost 7 bases, J lost 0 bases, and 7 bases lay in between. Germline CDR1 and CDR2: MNHEY and SVGAGI. The CDR3 consists of 13 residues. The rearrangement links TRBV6-5 to TRBJ1-3; D ambiguous. The clonotype comes from an older woman with acute or convalescent COVID-19. Material for sequencing was peripheral blood. The CDR3 nucleotides read TGTGCCAGCAATACCTACTCTGGAAACACCATATATTTT. Protein product: CASNTYSGNTIYF.